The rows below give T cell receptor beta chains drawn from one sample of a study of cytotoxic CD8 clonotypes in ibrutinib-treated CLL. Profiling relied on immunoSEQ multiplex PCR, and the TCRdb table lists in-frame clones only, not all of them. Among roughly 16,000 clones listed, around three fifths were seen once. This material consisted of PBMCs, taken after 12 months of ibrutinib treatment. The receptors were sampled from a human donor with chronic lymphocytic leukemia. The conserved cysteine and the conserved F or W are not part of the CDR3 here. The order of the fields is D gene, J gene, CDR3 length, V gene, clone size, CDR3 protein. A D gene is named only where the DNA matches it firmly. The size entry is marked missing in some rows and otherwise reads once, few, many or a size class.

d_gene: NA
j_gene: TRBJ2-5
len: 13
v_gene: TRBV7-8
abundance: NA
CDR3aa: ASSLKGGLAETQY

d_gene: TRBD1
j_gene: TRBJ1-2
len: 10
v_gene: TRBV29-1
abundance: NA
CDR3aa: SAIYRGGGYT

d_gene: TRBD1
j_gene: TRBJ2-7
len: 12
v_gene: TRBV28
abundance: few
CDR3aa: ASSPRGLSYEQY

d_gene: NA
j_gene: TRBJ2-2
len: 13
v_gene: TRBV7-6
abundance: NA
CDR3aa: ASSFGDSNTGELF

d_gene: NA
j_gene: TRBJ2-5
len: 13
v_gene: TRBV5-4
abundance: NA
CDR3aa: ASSLGRGTGGTQY

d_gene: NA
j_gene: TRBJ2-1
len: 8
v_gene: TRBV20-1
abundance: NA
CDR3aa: SARSNEQF

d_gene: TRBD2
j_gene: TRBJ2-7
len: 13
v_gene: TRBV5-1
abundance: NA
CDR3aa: ASSLVTSGAYEQY

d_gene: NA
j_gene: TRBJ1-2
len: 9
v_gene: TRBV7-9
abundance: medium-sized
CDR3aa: ASSSGYGYT

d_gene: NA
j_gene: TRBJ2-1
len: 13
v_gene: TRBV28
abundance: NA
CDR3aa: ASSFRGRSLDEQF

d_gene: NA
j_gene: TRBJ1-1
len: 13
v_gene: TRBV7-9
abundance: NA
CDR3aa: ASSLDRGVGTEAF

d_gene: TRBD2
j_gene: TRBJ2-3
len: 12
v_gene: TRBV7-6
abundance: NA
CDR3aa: ASSLNLAGDTQY

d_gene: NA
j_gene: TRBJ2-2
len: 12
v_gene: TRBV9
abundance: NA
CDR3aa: ASSVVDGAGELF

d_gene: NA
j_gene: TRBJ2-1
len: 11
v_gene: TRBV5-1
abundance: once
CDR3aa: ASSFNHVDEQF

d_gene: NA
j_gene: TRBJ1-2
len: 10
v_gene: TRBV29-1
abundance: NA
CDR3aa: SVEAGSGGYT

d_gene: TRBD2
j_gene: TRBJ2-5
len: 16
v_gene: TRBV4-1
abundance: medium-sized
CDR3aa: ASSQAGITGGPRWTQY

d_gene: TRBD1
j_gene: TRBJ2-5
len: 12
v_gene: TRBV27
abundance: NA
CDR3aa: ASSLSGGEETQY

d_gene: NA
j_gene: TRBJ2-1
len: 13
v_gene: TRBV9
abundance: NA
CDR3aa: ASSVDGPTHNEQF

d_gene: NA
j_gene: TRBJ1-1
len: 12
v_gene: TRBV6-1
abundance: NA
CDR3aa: ASSEWQSRTEAF

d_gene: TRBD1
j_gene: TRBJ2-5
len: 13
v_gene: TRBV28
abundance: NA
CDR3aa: ASRPDRVYQETQY

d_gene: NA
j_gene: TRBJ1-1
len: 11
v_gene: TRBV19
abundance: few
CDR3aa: ASSIIDESEAF

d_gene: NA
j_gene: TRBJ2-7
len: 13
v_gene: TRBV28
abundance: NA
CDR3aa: ASSPPQGQGGEQY

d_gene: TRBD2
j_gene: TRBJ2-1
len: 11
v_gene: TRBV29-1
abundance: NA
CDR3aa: SVRSGSSNEQF

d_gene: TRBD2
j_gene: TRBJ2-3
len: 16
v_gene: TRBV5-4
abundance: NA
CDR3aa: ASSLGPSGRKGTDTQY

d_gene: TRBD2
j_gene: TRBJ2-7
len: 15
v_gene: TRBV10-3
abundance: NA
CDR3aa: AISESIIAGGTAEQY

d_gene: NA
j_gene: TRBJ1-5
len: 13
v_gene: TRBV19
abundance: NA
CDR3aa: ASSYWQFSNQPQH

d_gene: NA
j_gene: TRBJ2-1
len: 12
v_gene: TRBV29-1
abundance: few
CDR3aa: SVGGPSSYNEQF

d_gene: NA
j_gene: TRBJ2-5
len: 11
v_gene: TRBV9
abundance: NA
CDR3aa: ASSRTAQETQY

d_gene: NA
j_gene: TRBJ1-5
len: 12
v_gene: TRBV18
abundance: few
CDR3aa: ASSTDVGNQPQH

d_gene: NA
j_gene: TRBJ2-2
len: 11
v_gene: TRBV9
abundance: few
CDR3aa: ASSVATIGELF

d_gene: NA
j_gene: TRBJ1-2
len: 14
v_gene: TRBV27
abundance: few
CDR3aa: ASSLWQTSANYGYT

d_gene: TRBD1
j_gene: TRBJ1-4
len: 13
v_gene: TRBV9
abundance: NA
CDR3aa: ASSVTGGANEKLF

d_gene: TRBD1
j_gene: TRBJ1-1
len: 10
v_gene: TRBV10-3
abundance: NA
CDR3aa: AISGGGTEAF

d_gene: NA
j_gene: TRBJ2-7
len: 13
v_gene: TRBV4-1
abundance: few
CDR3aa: ASSQEQATFYEQY

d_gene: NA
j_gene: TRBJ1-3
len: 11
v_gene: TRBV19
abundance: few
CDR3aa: ASGQNSGNTIY

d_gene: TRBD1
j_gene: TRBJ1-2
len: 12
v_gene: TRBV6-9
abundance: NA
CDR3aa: ASSYTDRAYGYT

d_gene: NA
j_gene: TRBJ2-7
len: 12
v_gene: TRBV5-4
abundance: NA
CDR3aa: ASSLGGLVYEQY

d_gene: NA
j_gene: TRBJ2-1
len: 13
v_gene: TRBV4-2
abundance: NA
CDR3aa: ASTSSSSAVNEQF

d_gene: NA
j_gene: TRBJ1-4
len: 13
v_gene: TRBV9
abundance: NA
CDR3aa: ASSVGDQGQEKLF

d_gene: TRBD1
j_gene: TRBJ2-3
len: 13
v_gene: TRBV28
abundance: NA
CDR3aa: ASRPGTAHSDTQY

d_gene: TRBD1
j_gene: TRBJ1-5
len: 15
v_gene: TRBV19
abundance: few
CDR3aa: ASSIGATGFSNQPQH

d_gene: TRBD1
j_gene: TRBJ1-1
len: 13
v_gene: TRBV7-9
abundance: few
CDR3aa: ASSSRTGVPTEAF

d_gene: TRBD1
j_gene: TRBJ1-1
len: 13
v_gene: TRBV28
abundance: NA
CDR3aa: ASSPTGQGRTEAF

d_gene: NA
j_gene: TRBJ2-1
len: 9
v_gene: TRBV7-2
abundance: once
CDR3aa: ASSLVYEQF

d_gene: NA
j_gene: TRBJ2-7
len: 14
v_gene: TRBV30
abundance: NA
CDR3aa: AWSQDPRSGIYEQY

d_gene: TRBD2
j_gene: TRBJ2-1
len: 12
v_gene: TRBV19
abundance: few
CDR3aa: ASSMRAGVSEQF

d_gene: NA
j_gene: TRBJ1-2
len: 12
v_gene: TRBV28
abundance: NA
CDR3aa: ASSLGPREDGYT